This T cell receptor (beta chain) was captured in a study of blood T cell repertoires in COVID-19. Across the whole study: Acute and convalescent COVID-19 specimens originated in the United States, Italy and Spain.

CDR1 and CDR2 (germline): LNHDA, SQIVND (reference sequence). V shed 3 bases and J 8 bases; nucleotides not matched to a gene: 14. CDR3 size: 16 residues. Original processing notes: Amplification of reference gene primers was used by the study to estimate nucleated cell counts. TCRdb's copy holds only in-frame clones and misses some; the assay was immunoSEQ multiplex PCR. The DNA gave D and trimming, while V, J and clone size come from that table. The data show approximately 490,000 clones, about 85% seen once. This receptor was taken from a woman aged 55-75 years who had recovered from COVID-19. This chain uses TRBV19 with TRBJ1-2, with 8 bases lining up with TRBD1. Sequenced sample: PBMCs or T cells enriched from blood (not recorded which). The CDR3 region is CASSIQGALGVRGYTF. CDR3 nucleotide sequence: TGTGCCAGTAGTATCCAGGGGGCGCTGGGAGTTAGAGGCTACACCTTC. Full variable domain (rest looked up from reference TRBV19 and TRBJ1-2): DGGITQSPKYLFRKEGQNVTLSCEQNLNHDAMYWYRQDPGQGLRLIYYSQIVNDFQKGDIAEGYSVSREKKESFPLTVTSAQKNPTAFYLCASSIQGALGVRGYTFGSGTRLTVV.